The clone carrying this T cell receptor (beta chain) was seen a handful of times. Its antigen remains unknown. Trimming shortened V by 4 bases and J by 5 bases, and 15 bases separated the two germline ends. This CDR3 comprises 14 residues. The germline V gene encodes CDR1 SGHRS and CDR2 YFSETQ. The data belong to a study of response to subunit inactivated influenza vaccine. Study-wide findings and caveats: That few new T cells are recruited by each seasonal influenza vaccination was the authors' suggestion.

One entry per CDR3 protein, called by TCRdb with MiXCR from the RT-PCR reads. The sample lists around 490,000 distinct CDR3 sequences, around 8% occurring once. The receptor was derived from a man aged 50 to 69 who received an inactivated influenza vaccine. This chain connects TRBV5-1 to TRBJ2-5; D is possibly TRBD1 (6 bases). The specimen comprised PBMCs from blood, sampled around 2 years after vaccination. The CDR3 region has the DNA TGCGCCAGCAGCGTACAGGGAAGGGATGAGACCCAGTACTTC. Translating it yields CASSVQGRDETQYF.